Listed below are T cell receptor beta chains from one sample, sequenced in a study of T cell responses to AZD1222 COVID-19 vaccine. This table comes from immunoSEQ multiplex PCR, and its TCRdb copy is limited to in-frame clones, with some not included. This table has 150,000 to 200,000 clones, 70% to 90% appearing once. The sequencing here drew on peripheral blood, taken on day 0 of AZD1222 vaccination. The receptor source for this set is an adult in good health. Both conserved end residues are part of each CDR3. The D gene is left open where the match is weak. Only some rows state a clone size, as once, few, many or a class for expanded clones.

j_gene	v_gene	d_gene	abundance	CDR3nt	CDR3aa
TRBJ2-1	TRBV7-6	TRBD2	.	TGTGCCGCCTCGGACGCGGGAGCCGGGGGTGAGCAGTTCTTC	CAASDAGAGGEQFF
TRBJ2-2	TRBV7-3	TRBD2	.	TGTGCCAGCAGCTCCGGACTAGCGAACACCGGGGAGCTGTTTTTT	CASSSGLANTGELFF
TRBJ2-6	TRBV6-6	TRBD1	once	TGTGCCAGCAGTCACCCCCTCGGACAGGGCACCTCTGGGGCCAACGTCCTGACTTTC	CASSHPLGQGTSGANVLTF
TRBJ2-2	TRBV30	.	.	TGTGCCTGGAGTGTACGTGGGCTATTGAACACCGGGGAGCTGTTTTTT	CAWSVRGLLNTGELFF
TRBJ2-1	TRBV7-3	TRBD1	.	TGTGCCAGCAGTCGTGGACAGGGAGGCCAGGGAGAGCAGTTCTTC	CASSRGQGGQGEQFF
TRBJ2-7	TRBV3-1/TRBV3-2	.	.	TGTGCCAGCAGACCCAACCTCCCTAAAAACCAACGGACCCTCTCCTACGAGCAGTACTTC	CASRPNLPKNQRTLSYEQYF
TRBJ1-6	TRBV24-1	TRBD1	.	TGTGCCACTGCGGGACAGGAAGGTGGGTCCTATAATTCACCCCTCCACTTT	CATAGQEGGSYNSPLHF
TRBJ1-4	TRBV3-1/TRBV3-2	TRBD1	.	TGTGCCAGCAGCCAAGGGGCCCAACAGGGGGAAGGACTGTTTTTT	CASSQGAQQGEGLFF
TRBJ1-1	TRBV5-6	.	.	TGTGCCAGCAGCTTGGGTTACGGCGCTGAAGCTTTCTTT	CASSLGYGAEAFF
TRBJ1-5	TRBV27	.	.	TGTGCCAGCAGTTTTTCAGTCCCAAGTAGCAATCAGCCCCAGCATTTT	CASSFSVPSSNQPQHF
TRBJ2-7	TRBV2	TRBD1	.	TGTGCCAGCAACCTCGACAGGGTCTACGAGCAGTACTTC	CASNLDRVYEQYF
TRBJ1-6	TRBV19	.	.	TGTGCCAGTAGTATCCTATCCTATAATTCACCCCTCCACTTT	CASSILSYNSPLHF
TRBJ2-5	TRBV5-1	TRBD1	.	TGCGCCAGTTTTGGACAGGGGGCATGGGAGACCCAGTACTTC	CASFGQGAWETQYF
TRBJ1-6	TRBV19	.	.	TGTGCCAGTAGTATAGCAGGGCGGTCCTATAATTCACCCCTCCACTTT	CASSIAGRSYNSPLHF